The 3 T cell receptor beta chains listed next were all sequenced from one sample in a study of cytomegalovirus exposure and HLA in healthy donors. Researchers ran the PCR with 60 Vbeta and 13 Jbeta primers. Using immunoSEQ multiplex PCR, the repertoire was profiled, and TCRdb retains in-frame clones only, with some absent. This table lists under 200,000 clones. What was sequenced was PBMCs. These receptors came from a man aged 25-45 years in good health and CMV-seronegative.

The chain combines TRBV11-3 with TRBJ1-2; 7 bases align to TRBD1. CDR3 length: 14 amino acids. Germline V gene sequence: CDR1 SGHNT, CDR2 YENEEA. V was clipped by 6 bases and J by 6 bases; unmatched bases: 10. The CDR3 sequence: CASSARTGVNGYTF. CDR3 DNA: TGTGCCAGCAGTGCAAGAACAGGGGTGAATGGCTACACCTTC.

The chain carries TRBV7-9 and TRBJ1-5, with TRBD1 identical over 7 bases. This CDR3 region has 15 residues. With V trimmed by 1 base and J by 3 bases, 3 bases remained unmatched. Looked up from germline, CDR1 is SEHNR and CDR2 is FQNEAQ (reference sequence). CDR3 coding DNA: TGTGCCAGCAGCTTAGGGGGACAGTTCAATCAGCCCCAGCATTTT. This codes for CASSLGGQFNQPQHF.

Regarding this clone: This specimen includes other DNA sequences encoding the same CDR3. V usage is TRBV9 and J usage is TRBJ1-1; TRBD1 agrees at 7 bases. The CDR3 extends over 15 amino acids. The germline V gene encodes CDR1 SGDLS and CDR2 YYNGEE. J gave up 0 bases and V 4 bases, and 6 bases lay outside the gene matches. CDR3 region: CASSPRQGMNTEAFF. The CDR3 DNA sequence: TGTGCCAGCAGCCCCCGACAGGGCATGAACACTGAAGCTTTCTTT.